This T cell receptor (beta chain) is from a study of type 1 regulatory T cells. Study overall: T-allo10 is an in vitro-generated, Tr1-enriched CD4 T cell product specific for alloantigen.

MiXCR was run by TCRdb on the reads, yielding one entry per CDR3 protein. The data show some 89,000 distinct CDR3 sequences, around a third seen once. Germline V gene lookup returns CDR1 SNHLY and CDR2 FYNNEI. The CDR3 totals 12 residues. Trimming cost V 3 bases and J 4 bases, with 4 bases left between them. The sequenced sample consisted of CD4+ T cells, either the whole sample or a sorted fraction (not recorded which). The gene calls are TRBV2 and TRBJ1-5; D is uncertain. The clonotype originates from a human donor in good health. In DNA form, the CDR3 reads TGTGCCAGCAGTGACGGTAATCAGCCCCAGCATTTT. Amino acids: CASSDGNQPQHF.